This T cell receptor beta chain came from a study of blood T cell repertoires in COVID-19. Whole-study context: From the United States, Italy and Spain came samples of acute and convalescent COVID-19. Sample material is recorded as cDNA or gDNA derived from T cells, B-cell-depleted T cells, or PBMCs.

Authors' data handling: It was from reference gene primer amplification that nucleated cell counts were estimated. Assay: immunoSEQ multiplex PCR; the TCRdb copy retains only in-frame clones and omits some. Clonal size and the V and J genes are those of that table, whereas D and trimming came from the DNA. The table shows over 100,000 clones, with 79% occurring only once. This clone occurred a few times. The CDR3 spans 16 residues. V was trimmed by 1 base and J by 0 bases, leaving 10 bases between them. Germline V gene lookup returns CDR1 LNHDA and CDR2 SQIVND (reference sequence). The sequence was collected from a woman older than 75 with acute or convalescent COVID-19. This chain connects TRBV19 to TRBJ2-1, with TRBD2 as a possible D gene (5 bases). Sequencing used peripheral blood. The CDR3 here is CASSIGPGSSYNEQFF. CDR3 DNA: TGTGCCAGTAGTATAGGGCCGGGAAGCTCCTACAATGAGCAGTTCTTC.